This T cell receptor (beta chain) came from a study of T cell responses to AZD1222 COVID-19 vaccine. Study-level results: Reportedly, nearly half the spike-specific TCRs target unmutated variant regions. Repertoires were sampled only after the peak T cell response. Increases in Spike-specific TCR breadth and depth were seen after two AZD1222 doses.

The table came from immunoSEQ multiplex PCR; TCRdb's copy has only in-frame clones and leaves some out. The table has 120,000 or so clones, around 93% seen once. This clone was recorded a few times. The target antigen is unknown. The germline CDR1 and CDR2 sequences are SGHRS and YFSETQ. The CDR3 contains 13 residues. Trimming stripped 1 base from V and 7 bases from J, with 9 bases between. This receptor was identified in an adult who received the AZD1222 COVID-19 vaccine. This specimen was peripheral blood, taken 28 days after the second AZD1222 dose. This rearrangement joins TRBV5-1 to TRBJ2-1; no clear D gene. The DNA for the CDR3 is TGCGCCAGCAGCTTGAGGGCCGATAATGAGCAGTTCTTC. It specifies CASSLRADNEQFF.